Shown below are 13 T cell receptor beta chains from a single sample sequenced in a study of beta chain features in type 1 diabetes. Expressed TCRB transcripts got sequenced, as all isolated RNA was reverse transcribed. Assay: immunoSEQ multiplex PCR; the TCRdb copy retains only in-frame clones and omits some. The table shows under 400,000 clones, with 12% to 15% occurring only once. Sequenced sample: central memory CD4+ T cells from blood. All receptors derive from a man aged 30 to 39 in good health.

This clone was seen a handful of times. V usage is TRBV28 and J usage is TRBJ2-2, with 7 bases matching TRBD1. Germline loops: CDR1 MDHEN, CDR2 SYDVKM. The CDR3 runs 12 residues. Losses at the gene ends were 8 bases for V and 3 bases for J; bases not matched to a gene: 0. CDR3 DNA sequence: TGTGCCAGCGACAGGGACACCGGGGAGCTGTTTTTT. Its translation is CASDRDTGELFF.

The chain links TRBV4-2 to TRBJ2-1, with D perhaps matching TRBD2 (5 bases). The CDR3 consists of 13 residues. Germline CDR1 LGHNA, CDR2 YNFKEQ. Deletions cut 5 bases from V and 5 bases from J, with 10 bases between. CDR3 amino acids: CASSSDFHNEQFF. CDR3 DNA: TGTGCCAGCAGCTCGGACTTTCACAATGAGCAGTTCTTC.

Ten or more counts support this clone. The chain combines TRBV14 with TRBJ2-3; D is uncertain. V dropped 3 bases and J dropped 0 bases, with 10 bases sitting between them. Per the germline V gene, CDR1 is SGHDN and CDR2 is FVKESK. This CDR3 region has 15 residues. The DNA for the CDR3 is TGTGCCAGCAGCCAGGCGGAAGGGAGCACAGATACGCAGTATTTT. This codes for CASSQAEGSTDTQYF. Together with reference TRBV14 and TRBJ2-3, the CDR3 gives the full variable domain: EAGVTQFPSHSVIEKGQTVTLRCDPISGHDNLYWYRRVMGKEIKFLLHFVKESKQDESGMPNNRFLAERTGGTYSTLKVQPAELEDSGVYFCASSQAEGSTDTQYFGPGTRLTVL.

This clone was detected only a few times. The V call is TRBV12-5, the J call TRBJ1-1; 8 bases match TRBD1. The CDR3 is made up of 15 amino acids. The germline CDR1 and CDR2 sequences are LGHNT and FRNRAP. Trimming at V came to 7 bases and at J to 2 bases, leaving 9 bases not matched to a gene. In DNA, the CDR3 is TGTGCTAGTGCCACAGGACAGGGCGGTAACACTGAAGCTTTCTTT. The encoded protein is CASATGQGGNTEAFF.

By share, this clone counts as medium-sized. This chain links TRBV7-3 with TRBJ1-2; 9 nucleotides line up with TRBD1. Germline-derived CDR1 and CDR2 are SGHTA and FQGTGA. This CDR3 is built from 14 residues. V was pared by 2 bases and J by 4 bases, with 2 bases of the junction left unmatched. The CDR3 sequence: CASSLGTGSYGYTF. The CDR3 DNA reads TGTGCCAGCAGCTTAGGGACAGGGAGCTATGGCTACACCTTC.

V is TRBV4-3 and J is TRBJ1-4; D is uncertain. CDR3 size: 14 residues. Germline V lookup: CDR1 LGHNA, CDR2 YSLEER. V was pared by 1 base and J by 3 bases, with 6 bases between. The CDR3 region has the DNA TGCGCCAGCAGCCAAGCACAGCCTAATGAAAAACTGTTTTTT. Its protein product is CASSQAQPNEKLFF.

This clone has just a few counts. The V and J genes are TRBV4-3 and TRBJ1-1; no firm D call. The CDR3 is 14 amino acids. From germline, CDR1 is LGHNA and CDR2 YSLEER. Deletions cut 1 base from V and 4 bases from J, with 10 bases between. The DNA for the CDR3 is TGCGCCAGCAGCCAAGTAATGTTTGGCACTGAAGCTTTCTTT. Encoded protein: CASSQVMFGTEAFF.

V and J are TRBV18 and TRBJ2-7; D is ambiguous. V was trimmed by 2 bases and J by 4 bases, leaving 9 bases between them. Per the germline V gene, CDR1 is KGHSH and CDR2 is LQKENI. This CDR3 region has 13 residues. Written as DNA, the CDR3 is TGTGCCAGCTCACCAGGGAATGAGTACGAGCAGTACTTC. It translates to CASSPGNEYEQYF.

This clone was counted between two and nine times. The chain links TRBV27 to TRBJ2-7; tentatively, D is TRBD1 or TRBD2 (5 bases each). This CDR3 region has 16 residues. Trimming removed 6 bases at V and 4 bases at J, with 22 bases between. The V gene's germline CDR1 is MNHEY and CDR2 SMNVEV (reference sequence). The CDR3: CASSQDGAGVAYEQYF. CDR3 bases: TGTGCCAGCAGCCAAGATGGGGCCGGGGTCGCATACGAGCAGTACTTC.

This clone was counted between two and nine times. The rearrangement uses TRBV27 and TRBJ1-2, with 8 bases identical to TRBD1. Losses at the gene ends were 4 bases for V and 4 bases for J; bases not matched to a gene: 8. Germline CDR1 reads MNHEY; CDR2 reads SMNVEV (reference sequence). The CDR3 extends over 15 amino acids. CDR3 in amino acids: CASSSQGAYGYGYTF. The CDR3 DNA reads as TGTGCCAGCAGTTCCCAGGGGGCGTACGGCTATGGCTACACCTTC.

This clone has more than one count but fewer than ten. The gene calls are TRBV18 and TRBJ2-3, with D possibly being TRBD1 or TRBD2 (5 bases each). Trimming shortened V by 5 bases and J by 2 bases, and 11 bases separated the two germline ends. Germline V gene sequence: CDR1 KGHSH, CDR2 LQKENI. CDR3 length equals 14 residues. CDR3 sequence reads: CASSFSGLTDTQYF. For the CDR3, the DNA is TGTGCCAGCTCATTTTCGGGGCTCACAGATACGCAGTATTTT.

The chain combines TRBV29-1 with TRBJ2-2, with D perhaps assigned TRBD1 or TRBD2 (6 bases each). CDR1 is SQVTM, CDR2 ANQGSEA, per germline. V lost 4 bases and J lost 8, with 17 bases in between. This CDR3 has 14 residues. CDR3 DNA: TGCAGCGTTGGGGGCTCGGGGGCTCCGGGGGAGCTGTTTTTT. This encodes CSVGGSGAPGELFF.

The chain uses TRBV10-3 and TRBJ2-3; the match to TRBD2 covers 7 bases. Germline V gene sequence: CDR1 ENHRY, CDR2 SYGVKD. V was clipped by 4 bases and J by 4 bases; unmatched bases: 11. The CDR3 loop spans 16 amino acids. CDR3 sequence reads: CAISAWGGGSADTQYF. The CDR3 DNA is TGTGCCATCAGTGCGTGGGGAGGCGGGAGCGCAGATACGCAGTATTTT.